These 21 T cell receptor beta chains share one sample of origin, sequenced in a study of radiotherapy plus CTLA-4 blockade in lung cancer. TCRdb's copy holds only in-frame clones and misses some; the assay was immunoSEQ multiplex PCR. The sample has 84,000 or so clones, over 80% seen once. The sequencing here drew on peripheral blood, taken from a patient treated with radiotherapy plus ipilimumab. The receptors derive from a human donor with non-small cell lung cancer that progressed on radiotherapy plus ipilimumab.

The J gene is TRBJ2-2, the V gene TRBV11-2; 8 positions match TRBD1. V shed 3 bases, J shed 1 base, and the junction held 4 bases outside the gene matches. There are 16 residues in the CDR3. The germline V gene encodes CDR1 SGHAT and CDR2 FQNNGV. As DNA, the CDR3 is TGTGCCAGCAGCTTGGTTACAGGGGGGAACACCGGGGAGCTGTTTTTT. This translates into CASSLVTGGNTGELFF.

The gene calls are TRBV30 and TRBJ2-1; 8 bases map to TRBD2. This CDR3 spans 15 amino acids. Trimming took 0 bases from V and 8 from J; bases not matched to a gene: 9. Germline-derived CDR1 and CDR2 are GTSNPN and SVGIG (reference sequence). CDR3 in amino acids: CAWSVLGLALDEQFF. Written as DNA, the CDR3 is TGTGCCTGGAGTGTACTAGGACTAGCTCTGGATGAGCAGTTCTTC.

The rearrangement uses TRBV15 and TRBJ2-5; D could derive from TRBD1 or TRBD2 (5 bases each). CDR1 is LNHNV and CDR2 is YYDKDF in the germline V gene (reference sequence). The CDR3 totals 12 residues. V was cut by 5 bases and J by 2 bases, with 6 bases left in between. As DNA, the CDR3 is TGTGCCACCAGCTGGGGGCAAGAGACCCAGTACTTC. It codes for CATSWGQETQYF.

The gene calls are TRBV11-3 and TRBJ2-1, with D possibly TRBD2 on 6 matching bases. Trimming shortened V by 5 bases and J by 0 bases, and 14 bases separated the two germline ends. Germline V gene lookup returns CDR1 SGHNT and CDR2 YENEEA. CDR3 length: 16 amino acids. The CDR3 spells CASSLLARSSYNEQFF. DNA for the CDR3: TGTGCCAGCAGCCTGCTAGCGAGAAGCTCCTACAATGAGCAGTTCTTC.

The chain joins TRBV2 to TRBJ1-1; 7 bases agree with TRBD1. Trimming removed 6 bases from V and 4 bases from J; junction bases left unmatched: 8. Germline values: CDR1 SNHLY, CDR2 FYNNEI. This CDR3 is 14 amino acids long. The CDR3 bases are TGTGCCAGCAGCCAACAGGGGTTCGGCACTGAAGCTTTCTTT. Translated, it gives CASSQQGFGTEAFF.

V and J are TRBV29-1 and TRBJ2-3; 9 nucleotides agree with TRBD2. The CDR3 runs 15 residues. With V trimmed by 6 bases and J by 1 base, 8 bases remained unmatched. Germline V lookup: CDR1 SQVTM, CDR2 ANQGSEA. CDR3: CSVGRWTSGTDTQYF. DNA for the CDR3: TGCAGCGTGGGGCGTTGGACTAGCGGCACAGATACGCAGTATTTT.

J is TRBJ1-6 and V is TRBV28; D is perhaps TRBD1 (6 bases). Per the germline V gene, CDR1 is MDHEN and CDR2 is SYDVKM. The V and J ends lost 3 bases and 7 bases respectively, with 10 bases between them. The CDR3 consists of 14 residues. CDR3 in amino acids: CASSLYRENSPLHF. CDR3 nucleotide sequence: TGTGCCAGCAGTTTGTACAGGGAAAATTCACCCCTCCACTTT.

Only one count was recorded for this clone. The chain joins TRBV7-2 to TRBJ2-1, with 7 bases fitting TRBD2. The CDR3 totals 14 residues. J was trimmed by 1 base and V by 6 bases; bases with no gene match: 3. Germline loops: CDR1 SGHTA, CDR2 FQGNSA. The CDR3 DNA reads TGTGCCAGCAGTTTGGGGGGGTCCTACAATGAGCAGTTCTTC. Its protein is CASSLGGSYNEQFF. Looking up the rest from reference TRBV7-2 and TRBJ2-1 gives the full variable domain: GAGVSQSPSNKVTEKGKDVELRCDPISGHTALYWYRQSLGQGLEFLIYFQGNSAPDKSGLPSDRFSAERTGGSVSTLTIQRTQQEDSAVYLCASSLGGSYNEQFFGPGTRLTVL.

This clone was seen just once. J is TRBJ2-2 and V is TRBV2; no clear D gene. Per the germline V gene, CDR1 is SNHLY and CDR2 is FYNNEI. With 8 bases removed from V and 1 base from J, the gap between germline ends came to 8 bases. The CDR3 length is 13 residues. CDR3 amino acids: CASHRLNTGELFF. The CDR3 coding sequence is TGTGCCAGCCACCGGCTGAACACCGGGGAGCTGTTTTTT.

CDR3 protein: CASSQDWTGAYEQYF. DNA for the CDR3: TGTGCCAGCAGCCAAGATTGGACAGGGGCCTACGAGCAGTACTTC. V is TRBV4-2 and J is TRBJ2-7, with TRBD1 matching over 9 bases. The CDR3 contains 15 residues. V shed 0 bases, J shed 2 bases, and the junction held 2 bases outside the gene matches. Per germline, CDR1 LGHNA and CDR2 YNFKEQ.

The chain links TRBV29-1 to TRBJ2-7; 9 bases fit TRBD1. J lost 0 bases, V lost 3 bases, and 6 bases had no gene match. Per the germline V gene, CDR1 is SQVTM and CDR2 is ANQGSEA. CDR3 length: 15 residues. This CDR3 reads CSVELDRGSSYEQYF. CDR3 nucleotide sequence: TGCAGCGTTGAGCTAGACAGGGGGAGCTCCTACGAGCAGTACTTC.

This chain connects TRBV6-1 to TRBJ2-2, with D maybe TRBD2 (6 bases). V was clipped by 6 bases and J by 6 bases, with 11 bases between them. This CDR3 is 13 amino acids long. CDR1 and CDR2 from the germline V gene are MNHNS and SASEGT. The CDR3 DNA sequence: TGTGCCAGCAGGCGGGGCCTCGCCGGGGAGCTGTTTTTT. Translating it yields CASRRGLAGELFF.

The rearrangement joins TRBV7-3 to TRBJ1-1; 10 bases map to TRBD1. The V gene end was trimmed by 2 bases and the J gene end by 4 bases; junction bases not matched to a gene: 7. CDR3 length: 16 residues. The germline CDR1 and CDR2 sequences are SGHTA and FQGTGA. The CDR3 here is CASSLLGQGTATEAFF. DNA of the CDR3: TGTGCCAGCAGCTTACTGGGACAGGGGACGGCCACTGAAGCTTTCTTT. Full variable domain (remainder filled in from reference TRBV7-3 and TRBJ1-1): GAGVSQTPSNKVTEKGKYVELRCDPISGHTALYWYRQSLGQGPEFLIYFQGTGAADDSGLPNDRFFAVRPEGSVSTLKIQRTERGDSAVYLCASSLLGQGTATEAFFGQGTRLTVV.

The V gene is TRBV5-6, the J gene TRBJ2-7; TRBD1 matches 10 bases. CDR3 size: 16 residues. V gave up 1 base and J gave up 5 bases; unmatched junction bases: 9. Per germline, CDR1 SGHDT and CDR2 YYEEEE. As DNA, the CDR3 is TGTGCCAGCAGCTTGTTCTTGGGGACAGGGGTGAACGAGCAGTACTTC. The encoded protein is CASSLFLGTGVNEQYF.

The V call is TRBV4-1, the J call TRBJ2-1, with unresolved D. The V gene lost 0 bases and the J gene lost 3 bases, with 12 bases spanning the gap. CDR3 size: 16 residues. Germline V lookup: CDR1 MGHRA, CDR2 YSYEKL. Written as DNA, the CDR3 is TGCGCCAGCAGCCAAGAGACACGGGTTAACTACAATGAGCAGTTCTTC. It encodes CASSQETRVNYNEQFF.

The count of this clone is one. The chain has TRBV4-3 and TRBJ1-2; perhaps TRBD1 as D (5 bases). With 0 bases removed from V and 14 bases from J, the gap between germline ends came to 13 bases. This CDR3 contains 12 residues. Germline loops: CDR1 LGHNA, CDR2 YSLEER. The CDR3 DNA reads TGCGCCAGCAGCCAAGACAGGGTGTTCTTTACCTTC. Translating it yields CASSQDRVFFTF.

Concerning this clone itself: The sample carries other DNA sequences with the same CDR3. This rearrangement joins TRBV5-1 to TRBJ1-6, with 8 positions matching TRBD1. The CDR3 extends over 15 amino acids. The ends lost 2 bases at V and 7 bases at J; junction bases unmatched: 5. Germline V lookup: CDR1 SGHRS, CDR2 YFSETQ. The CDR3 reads CASSLAGTGNSPLHF. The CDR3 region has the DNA TGCGCCAGCAGCTTAGCCGGGACAGGAAATTCACCCCTCCACTTT.

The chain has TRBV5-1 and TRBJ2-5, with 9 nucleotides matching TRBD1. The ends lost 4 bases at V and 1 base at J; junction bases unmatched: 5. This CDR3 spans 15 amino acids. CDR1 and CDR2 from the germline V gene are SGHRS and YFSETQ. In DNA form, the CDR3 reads TGCGCCAGCAGCCAGACAGGGGGATTCCAAGAGACCCAGTACTTC. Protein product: CASSQTGGFQETQYF. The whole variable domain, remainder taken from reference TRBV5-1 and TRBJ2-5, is KAGVTQTPRYLIKTRGQQVTLSCSPISGHRSVSWYQQTPGQGLQFLFEYFSETQRNKGNFPGRFSGRQFSNSRSEMNVSTLELGDSALYLCASSQTGGFQETQYFGPGTRLLVL.

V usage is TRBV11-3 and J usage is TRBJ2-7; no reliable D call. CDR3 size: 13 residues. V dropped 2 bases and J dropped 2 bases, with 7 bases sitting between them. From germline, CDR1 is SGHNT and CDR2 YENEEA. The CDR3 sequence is CASSLYGAYEQYF. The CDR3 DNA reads TGTGCCAGCAGCTTATATGGCGCCTACGAGCAGTACTTC.

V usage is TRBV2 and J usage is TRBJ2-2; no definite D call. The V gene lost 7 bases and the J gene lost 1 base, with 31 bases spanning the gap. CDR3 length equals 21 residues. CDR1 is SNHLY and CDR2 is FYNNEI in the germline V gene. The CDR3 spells CASKDAMAGPTLGKNTGELFF. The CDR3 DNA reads TGTGCCAGCAAGGACGCTATGGCAGGACCAACCTTAGGAAAGAACACCGGGGAGCTGTTTTTT.

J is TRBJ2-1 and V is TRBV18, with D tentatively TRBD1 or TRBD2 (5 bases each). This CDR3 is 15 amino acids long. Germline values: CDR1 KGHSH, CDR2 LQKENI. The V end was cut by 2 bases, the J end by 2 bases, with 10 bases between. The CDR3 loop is CASSPGQGAYNEQFF. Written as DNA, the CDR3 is TGTGCCAGCTCACCAGGTCAGGGAGCCTACAATGAGCAGTTCTTC.